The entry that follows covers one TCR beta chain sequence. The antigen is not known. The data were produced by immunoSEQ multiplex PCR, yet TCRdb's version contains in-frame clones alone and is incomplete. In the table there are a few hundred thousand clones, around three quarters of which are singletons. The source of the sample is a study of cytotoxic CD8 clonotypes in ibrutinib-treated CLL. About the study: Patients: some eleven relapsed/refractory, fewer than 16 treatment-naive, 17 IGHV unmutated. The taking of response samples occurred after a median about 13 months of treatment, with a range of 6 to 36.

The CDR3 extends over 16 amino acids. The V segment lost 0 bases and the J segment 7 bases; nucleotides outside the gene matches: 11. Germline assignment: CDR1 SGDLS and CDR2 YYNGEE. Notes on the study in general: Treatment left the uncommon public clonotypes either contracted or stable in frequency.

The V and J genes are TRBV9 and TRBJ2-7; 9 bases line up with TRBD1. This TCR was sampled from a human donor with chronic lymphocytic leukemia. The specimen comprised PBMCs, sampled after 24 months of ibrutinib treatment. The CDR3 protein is CASSVGWMGQGGEQYF. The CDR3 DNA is TGTGCCAGCAGCGTAGGGTGGATGGGACAGGGAGGGGAGCAGTACTTC.